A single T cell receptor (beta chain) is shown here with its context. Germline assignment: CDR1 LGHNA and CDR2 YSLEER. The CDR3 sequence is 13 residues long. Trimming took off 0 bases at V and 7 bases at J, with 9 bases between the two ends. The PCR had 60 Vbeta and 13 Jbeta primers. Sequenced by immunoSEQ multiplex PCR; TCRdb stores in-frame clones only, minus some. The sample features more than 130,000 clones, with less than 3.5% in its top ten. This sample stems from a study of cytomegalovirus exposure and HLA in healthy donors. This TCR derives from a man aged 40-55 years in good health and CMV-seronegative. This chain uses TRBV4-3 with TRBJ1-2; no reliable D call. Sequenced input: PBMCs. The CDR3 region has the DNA TGCGCCAGCAGCCAAGAGTACGGGAGTGGCTACACCTTC. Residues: CASSQEYGSGYTF.